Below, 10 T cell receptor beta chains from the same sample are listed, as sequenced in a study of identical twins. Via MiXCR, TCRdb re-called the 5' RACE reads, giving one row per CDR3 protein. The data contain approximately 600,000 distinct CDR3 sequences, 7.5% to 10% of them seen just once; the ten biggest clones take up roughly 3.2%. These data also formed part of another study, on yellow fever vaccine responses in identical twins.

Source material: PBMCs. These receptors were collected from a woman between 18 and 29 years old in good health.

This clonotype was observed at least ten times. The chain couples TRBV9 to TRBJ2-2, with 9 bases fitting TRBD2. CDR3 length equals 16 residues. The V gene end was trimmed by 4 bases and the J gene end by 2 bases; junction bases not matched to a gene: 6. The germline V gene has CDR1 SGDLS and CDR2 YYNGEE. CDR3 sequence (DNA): TGTGCCAGCAGCATCTCAGCGGGAGGAAACACCGGGGAGCTGTTTTTT. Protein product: CASSISAGGNTGELFF.

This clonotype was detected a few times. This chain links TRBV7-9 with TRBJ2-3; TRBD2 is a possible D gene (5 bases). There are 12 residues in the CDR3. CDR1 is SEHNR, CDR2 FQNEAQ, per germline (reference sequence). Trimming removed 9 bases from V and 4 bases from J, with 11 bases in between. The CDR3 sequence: CASSREADTQYF. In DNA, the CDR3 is TGTGCCAGTAGTCGGGAAGCAGATACGCAGTATTTT.

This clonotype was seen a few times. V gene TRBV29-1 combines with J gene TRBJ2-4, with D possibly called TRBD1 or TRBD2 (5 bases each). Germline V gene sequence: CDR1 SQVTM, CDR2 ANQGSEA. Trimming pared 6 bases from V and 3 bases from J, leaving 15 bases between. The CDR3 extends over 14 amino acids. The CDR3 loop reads CSVFEGFGKNIQYF. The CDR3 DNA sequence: TGCAGCGTCTTTGAGGGGTTCGGCAAAAACATTCAGTACTTC.

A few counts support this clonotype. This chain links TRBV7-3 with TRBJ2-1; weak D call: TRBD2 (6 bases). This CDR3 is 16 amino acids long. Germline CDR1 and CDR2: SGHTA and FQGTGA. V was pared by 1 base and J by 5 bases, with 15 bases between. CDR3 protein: CASSLSAGNRNNEQFF. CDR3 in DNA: TGTGCCAGCAGCTTAAGCGCGGGGAACAGGAACAATGAGCAGTTCTTC.

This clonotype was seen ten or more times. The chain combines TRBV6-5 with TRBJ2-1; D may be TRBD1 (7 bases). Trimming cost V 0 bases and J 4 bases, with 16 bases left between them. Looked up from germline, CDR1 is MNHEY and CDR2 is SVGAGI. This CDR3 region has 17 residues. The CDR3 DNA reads TGTGCCAGCAGTTACTCGGGCCTCAGGGGGGTGTACAATGAGCAGTTCTTC. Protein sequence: CASSYSGLRGVYNEQFF.

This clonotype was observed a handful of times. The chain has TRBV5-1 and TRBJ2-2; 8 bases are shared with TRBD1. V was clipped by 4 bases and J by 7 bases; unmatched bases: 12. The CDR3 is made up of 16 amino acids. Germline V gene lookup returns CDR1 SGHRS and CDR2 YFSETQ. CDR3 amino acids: CASSPYPQGANGELFF. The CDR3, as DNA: TGCGCCAGCAGCCCCTACCCGCAGGGGGCGAACGGGGAGCTGTTTTTT.

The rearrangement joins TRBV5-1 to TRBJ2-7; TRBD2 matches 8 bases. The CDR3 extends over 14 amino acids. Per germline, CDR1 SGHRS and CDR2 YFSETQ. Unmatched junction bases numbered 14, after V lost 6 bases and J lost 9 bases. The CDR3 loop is CASTTGGLGDWQYF. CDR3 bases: TGCGCCAGCACCACCGGGGGACTAGGTGATTGGCAGTACTTC.

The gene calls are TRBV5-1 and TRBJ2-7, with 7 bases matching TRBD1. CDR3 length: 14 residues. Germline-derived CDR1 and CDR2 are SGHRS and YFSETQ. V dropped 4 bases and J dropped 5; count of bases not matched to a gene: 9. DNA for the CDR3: TGCGCCAGCAGCCCCGACAGGGTTGAGCACGAGCAGTACTTC. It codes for CASSPDRVEHEQYF.

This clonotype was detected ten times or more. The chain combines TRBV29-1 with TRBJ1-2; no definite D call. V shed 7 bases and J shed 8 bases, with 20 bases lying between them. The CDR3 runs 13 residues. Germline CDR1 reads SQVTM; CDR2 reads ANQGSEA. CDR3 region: CSAPNPPGLGYTF. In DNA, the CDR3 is TGCAGCGCCCCTAATCCGCCCGGATTAGGCTACACCTTC.

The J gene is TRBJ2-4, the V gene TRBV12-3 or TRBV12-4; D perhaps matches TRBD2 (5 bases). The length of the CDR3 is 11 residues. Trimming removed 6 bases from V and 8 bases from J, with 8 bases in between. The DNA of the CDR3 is TGTGCCAGCAGGGGAGAATACATTCAGTACTTC. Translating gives CASRGEYIQYF.